The clone carrying this TCR beta chain was recorded a few times. Its antigen is undetermined. Here immunoSEQ multiplex PCR was the method, and the copy in TCRdb shows in-frame clones only, minus some. Counted here are 150,000 to 200,000 clones, over 85% occurring once; the ten biggest clones make up 3.5% to 5%. This entry is derived from a study of T cell responses to AZD1222 COVID-19 vaccine. Losses at the gene ends were 2 bases for V and 7 bases for J; bases not matched to a gene: 7. Germline CDR1 MNHNY, CDR2 SVGAGI (reference sequence). This CDR3 is 16 amino acids long. General study findings and limits: Clonal diversity may have been underestimated, and the donors were mostly white British, with more females than males.

The rearrangement links TRBV6-6 to TRBJ2-1; 11 nucleotides line up with TRBD2. The TCR sequence derives from an adult in good health. The input for sequencing was peripheral blood, taken on day 0 of AZD1222 vaccination. The CDR3 bases are TGTGCCAGCAGTTACGGACCTAGCGGGAGGACGAATGAGCAGTTCTTC. It yields the protein CASSYGPSGRTNEQFF.